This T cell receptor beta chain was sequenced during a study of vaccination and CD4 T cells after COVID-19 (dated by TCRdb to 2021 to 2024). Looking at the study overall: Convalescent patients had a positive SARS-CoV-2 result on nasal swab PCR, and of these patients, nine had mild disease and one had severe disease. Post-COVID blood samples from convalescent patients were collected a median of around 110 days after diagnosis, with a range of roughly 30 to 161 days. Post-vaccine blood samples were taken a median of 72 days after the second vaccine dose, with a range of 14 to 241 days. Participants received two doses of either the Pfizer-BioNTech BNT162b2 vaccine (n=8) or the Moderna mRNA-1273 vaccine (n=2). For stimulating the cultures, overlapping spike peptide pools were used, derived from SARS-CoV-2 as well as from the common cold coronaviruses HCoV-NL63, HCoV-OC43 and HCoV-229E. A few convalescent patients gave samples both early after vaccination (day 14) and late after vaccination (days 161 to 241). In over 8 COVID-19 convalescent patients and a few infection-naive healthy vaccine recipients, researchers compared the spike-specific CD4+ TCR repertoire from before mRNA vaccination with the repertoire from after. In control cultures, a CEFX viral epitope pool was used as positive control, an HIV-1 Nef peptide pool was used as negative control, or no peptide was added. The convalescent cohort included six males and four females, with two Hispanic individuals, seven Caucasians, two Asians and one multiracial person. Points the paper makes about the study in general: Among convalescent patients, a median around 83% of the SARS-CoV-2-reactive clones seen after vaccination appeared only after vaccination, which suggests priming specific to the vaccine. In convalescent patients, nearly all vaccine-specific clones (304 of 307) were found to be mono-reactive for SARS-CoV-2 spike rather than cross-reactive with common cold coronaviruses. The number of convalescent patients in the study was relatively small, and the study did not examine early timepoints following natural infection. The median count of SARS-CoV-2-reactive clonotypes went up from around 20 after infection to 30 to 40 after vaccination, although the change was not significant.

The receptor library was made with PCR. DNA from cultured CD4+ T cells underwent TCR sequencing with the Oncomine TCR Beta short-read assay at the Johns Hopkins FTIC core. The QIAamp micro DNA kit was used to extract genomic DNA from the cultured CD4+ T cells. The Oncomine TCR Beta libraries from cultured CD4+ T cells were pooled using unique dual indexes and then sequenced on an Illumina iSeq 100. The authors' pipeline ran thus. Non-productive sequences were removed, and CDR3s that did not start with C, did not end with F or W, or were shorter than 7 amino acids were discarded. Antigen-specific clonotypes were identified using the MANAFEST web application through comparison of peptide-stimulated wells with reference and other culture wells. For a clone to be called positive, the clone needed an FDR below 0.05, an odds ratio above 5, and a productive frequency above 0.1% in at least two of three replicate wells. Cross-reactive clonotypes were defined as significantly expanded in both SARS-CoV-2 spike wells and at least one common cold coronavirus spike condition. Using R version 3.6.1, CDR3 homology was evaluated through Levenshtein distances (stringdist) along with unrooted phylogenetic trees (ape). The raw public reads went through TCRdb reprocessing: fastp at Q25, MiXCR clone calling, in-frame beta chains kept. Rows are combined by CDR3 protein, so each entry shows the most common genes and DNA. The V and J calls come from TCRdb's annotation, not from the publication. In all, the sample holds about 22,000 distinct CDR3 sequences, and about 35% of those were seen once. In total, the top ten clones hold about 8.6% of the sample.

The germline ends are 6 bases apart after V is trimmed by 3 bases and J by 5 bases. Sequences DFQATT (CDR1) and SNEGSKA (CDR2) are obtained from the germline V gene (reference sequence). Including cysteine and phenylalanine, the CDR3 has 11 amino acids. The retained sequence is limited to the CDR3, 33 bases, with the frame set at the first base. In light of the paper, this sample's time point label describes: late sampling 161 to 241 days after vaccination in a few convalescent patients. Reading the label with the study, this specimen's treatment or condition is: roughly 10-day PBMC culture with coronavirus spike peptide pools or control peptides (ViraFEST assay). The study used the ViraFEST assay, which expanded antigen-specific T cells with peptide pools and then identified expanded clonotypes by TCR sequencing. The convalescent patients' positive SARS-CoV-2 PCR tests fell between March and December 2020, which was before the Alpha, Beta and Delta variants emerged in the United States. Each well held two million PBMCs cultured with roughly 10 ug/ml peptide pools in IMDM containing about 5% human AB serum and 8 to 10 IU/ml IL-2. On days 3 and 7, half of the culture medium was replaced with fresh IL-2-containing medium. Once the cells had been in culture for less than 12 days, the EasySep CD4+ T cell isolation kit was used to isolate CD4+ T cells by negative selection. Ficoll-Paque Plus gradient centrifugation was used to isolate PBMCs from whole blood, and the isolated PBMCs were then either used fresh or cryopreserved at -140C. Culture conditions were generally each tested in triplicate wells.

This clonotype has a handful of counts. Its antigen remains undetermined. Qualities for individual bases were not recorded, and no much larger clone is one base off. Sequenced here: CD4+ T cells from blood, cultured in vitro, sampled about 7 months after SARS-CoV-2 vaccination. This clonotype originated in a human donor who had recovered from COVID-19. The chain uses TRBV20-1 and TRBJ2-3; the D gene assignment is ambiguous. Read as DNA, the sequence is TGCAGTGCTAGGGGCGGAGATACGCAGTATTTT. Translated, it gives CSARGGDTQYF.